The clone carrying this T cell receptor beta chain was counted ten times or more. Its antigen is unknown. These data originate in a study of T-cell reconstitution after alpha-beta-depleted transplantation in children. Whole-study findings and limits: Surviving recipient T cells and intrathymic progenitors accounted for some patients' high TCRbeta diversity at day 60. About two months after transplant, alpha-beta T cells reportedly came from several hundred expanded graft clones. A year post-transplant, T-cell counts and diversity derived mostly from newly produced T cells.

A library of TCRbeta sequences, prepared with unique molecular identifiers, was generated. Each CDR3 protein gets one entry after TCRdb re-called the PCR reads with MiXCR. Counted here are around 600,000 distinct CDR3 sequences, roughly 24% occurring once; the ten biggest clones make up around an eighth. This TCR was sampled from a boy younger than two who had a stem cell transplant for acute myeloid leukemia, so the T cells may come from the graft donor. The specimen was PBMCs, mostly from graft donor cells, collected 360 days after TCRalphabeta/CD19-depleted stem cell transplant.

DNA of the CDR3: TGTGCCAGCAGTTACTCGGGGGAGACGTACAATGAGCAGTTCTTC. This encodes CASSYSGETYNEQFF. The chain links TRBV6-5 to TRBJ2-1, with D perhaps being TRBD1 or TRBD2 (5 bases each). V was pared by 0 bases and J by 4 bases, with 10 bases between. The CDR3 covers 15 residues. CDR1 is MNHEY, CDR2 SVGAGI, per germline.